Reported below is one T cell receptor beta chain. This clone turned up a few times. No cognate antigen has been identified for it. Per-nucleotide qualities are absent, and no much larger clonotype sits a single base away. The germline V and J ends show losses of 3 bases and 7 bases respectively, and no gene match explains 5 bases of the junction. From a lookup of the germline V gene (reference sequence), CDR1 and CDR2 are LNHDA and SQIVND. Including the terminal cysteine and phenylalanine, the CDR3 comprises 14 residues. CDR3 DNA is the only sequence kept; it has 42 bases, read in frame from the first base. TCR beta CDR3 regions were sequenced from DNA using the immunoSEQ Assay. As for the authors' bioinformatics: To compute T cell density, TCR beta template counts were normalized to usable DNA, which was estimated by amplifying housekeeping genes. Richness was estimated using the preseqR package, with extrapolation to 400,000 templates for PBMC samples and to 120,000 templates for tissue samples. Clonality was defined as one minus Pielou's evenness. Tissue-enriched TCRs were identified through differential abundance testing performed on productive amino-acid clonotypes, with a minimum total count of 5 and an alpha of 0.1. Repertoire overlap between compartments was quantified with the Jaccard Index and Morisita Overlap Index. TCR beta CDR3s were clustered by GLIPH together with public tetramer-defined viral CDR3s, and at least three viral sequences plus V-gene enrichment were required for viral motifs. Entries here come from immuneACCESS through TCRdb and include only in-frame sequences with V and J called. Some clones fail to appear in such tables; in the studies checked, an unresolved V gene covers under half of the shortfall, and the cause of the remainder is unknown. V, J and clone size reflect that table, while D and trimming were determined from the DNA. A total of fewer than 4,500 clones appear in this sample, about 29% of them only once. 8.5% to 9.5% of the sample rests with the top ten.

At diagnosis, tumor, uninvolved tumor-adjacent lung and peripheral blood were collected and then preserved as a mix of FFPE and fresh-frozen material. This specimen comes from a study of T cells in localized non-small cell lung cancer (TCRdb year 2020). Notes on the research overall: Comparing tumors with uninvolved tumor-adjacent lungs, the study looked at the T cell repertoires of 200 to 250 patients with early-stage NSCLC. The mean age of the NSCLC patients was under 70 years, with 120 to 150 men and around 100 women. All 240 or so NSCLC patients in the cohort were treatment-naive and had localized lung tumors that were resected.

Overall results and qualifications from the work: Of the top 100 tumor clones, a median of roughly 57 were detected in paired uninvolved adjacent lung; around 30 were also among that lung's top 100. Because the study design was exploratory, TCR variables were selected using unadjusted p-values without false-discovery rate correction. Uninvolved tumor-adjacent lung showed the highest T cell clonality, higher than tumor, which suggests more focused antigenic responses in the adjacent lung. Because multi-region tumor sequencing was not done, intratumor heterogeneity could not be ruled out. Higher T cell density in blood was associated with longer overall survival, whereas higher clonality in adjacent lung was associated with shorter survival.

The chain links TRBV19 with TRBJ1-2; TRBD1 aligns with 10 central bases. Here the sequenced sample was lung tumor tissue, taken before any cancer treatment. This clonotype was sampled from a male donor aged 60 or older with stage I lung adenocarcinoma. The DNA sequence is as follows: TGTGCCAGTAGTATCCCGGGACAGGGGATTGGCTACACCTTC. It is translated as CASSIPGQGIGYTF.